Following are 31 T cell receptor beta chains from one sample sequenced in a study of T cells in Graves' hyperthyroidism and ophthalmopathy. Template material for amplifying TCR beta CDR3 regions consisted of RNA transcripts. HTBI primers drove first-round RT-PCR of the TCR CDR3. TCRdb independently ran MiXCR on the multiplex PCR reads; one entry per CDR3 protein. The sample lists about 500,000 distinct CDR3 sequences; approximately 17% were seen once. Specimen: blood. These receptors were taken from a woman under 30 with Graves' ophthalmopathy.

This clonotype occurred a few times. The chain uses TRBV20-1 and TRBJ2-7; 7 bases map to TRBD2. Losses at the gene ends were 1 base for V and 3 bases for J; bases not matched to a gene: 6. The CDR3 is 14 residues long. The germline gives CDR1 DFQATT, CDR2 SNEGSKA (reference sequence). In nucleotides, the CDR3 is TGCAGTGCTAGAGTAGCGGGCGATTTCTACGAGCAGTACTTC. This codes for CSARVAGDFYEQYF.

V usage is TRBV10-3 and J usage is TRBJ1-1; a weak D match, TRBD1 (5 bases). With 3 bases removed from V and 2 bases from J, the gap between germline ends came to 10 bases. CDR3 length equals 14 residues. In germline, CDR1 is ENHRY, CDR2 SYGVKD. CDR3 DNA: TGTGCCATCAGTGACCAGGGACCAAACACTGAAGCTTTCTTT. Encoded protein: CAISDQGPNTEAFF.

This clonotype was picked up a small number of times. Given a much more abundant clone one base away, this may be a read error. The rearrangement links TRBV24-1 to TRBJ2-3; D is unclear. Germline V gene lookup returns CDR1 KGHDR and CDR2 SFDVKD. The CDR3 runs to 15 residues. V lost 3 bases to trimming and J lost 6 bases, with 15 bases between them. CDR3 loop: CATSDKALSSDTQYF. As DNA, the CDR3 is TGTGCCACCAGTGATAAGGCCCTCTCATCTGATACGCAGTATTTT.

V is TRBV30 and J is TRBJ2-1; the match to TRBD2 covers 7 bases. The V gene end was trimmed by 8 bases and the J gene end by 7 bases; junction bases not matched to a gene: 11. Germline CDR1 GTSNPN, CDR2 SVGIG (reference sequence). This CDR3 is built from 13 residues. CDR3: CASRRLARNEQFF. DNA for the CDR3: TGTGCCAGCAGACGACTAGCTAGGAATGAGCAGTTCTTC.

This clonotype was recorded at least ten times. The chain uses TRBV3-1 and TRBJ2-7; D not resolved. This CDR3 region has 12 residues. Trimming took off 3 bases at V and 1 base at J, with 4 bases between the two ends. The germline gives CDR1 LGHDT, CDR2 YNNKEL (reference sequence). The CDR3 region has the DNA TGTGCCAGCAGCCATTATTCCTACGAGCAGTACTTC. Its protein is CASSHYSYEQYF.

Ten or more counts support this clonotype. The rearrangement links TRBV20-1 to TRBJ1-5; a possible D gene is TRBD1 (5 bases). The V end lost 4 bases, the J end lost 6 bases, and 19 bases lay between the germline ends. The length of the CDR3 is 15 residues. Germline assignment: CDR1 DFQATT and CDR2 SNEGSKA (reference sequence). The CDR3 nucleotides read TGCAGTGCTACTACGGGGGTACGGGTGGGTCAGCCCCAGCATTTT. Amino acids: CSATTGVRVGQPQHF.

Many counts were recorded for this clonotype. The chain recombines TRBV3-1 with TRBJ2-5, with 12 bases aligning to TRBD2. V shed 4 bases, J shed 3 bases, and the junction held 3 bases outside the gene matches. The V gene's germline CDR1 is LGHDT and CDR2 YNNKEL (reference sequence). The CDR3 has 15 amino acids. CDR3 protein: CASSPRTSGEETQYF. In DNA form, the CDR3 reads TGTGCCAGCAGCCCGAGGACTAGCGGGGAAGAGACCCAGTACTTC.

The gene calls are TRBV3-1 and TRBJ2-2, with D hard to call. CDR3 length equals 15 residues. CDR1 is LGHDT and CDR2 is YNNKEL in the germline V gene (reference sequence). V lost 0 bases, J lost 1 base, and 6 bases lay in between. The CDR3 DNA reads TGTGCCAGCAGCCAAGATGTTAGGAACACCGGGGAGCTGTTTTTT. Protein: CASSQDVRNTGELFF. The full variable domain, in which reference TRBV3-1 and TRBJ2-2 provide the parts outside the CDR3, is DTAVSQTPKYLVTQMGNDKSIKCEQNLGHDTMYWYKQDSKKFLKIMFSYNNKELIINETVPNRFSPKSPDKAHLNLHINSLELGDSAVYFCASSQDVRNTGELFFGEGSRLTVL.

The chain uses TRBV6-5 and TRBJ1-4; possibly TRBD1 for D (6 bases). CDR3 length equals 15 residues. Trimming cost V 3 bases and J 7 bases, with 15 bases left between them. Germline lookup yields CDR1 MNHEY and CDR2 SVGAGI. CDR3 protein: CASSYSGASGEKLFF. DNA for the CDR3: TGTGCCAGCAGTTATTCAGGGGCCAGCGGTGAAAAACTGTTTTTT.

This clonotype was detected ten times or more. This chain joins TRBV28 and TRBJ1-1, with no clear D. The ends were cut back, 6 bases at V and 0 bases at J, with 14 bases in the middle. The CDR3 loop spans 15 amino acids. Per germline, CDR1 MDHEN and CDR2 SYDVKM. The CDR3 DNA follows: TGTGCCAGCAGCCCTTGGGCCTCTATGAACACTGAAGCTTTCTTT. Its translation: CASSPWASMNTEAFF.

The chain is built from TRBV19 and TRBJ1-2; TRBD1 is a possible D gene (5 bases). From germline, CDR1 is LNHDA and CDR2 SQIVND (reference sequence). This CDR3 region has 14 residues. Trimming shortened V by 3 bases and J by 0 bases, and 8 bases separated the two germline ends. The DNA of the CDR3 is TGTGCCAGTAGTATGCAGGGACCTAACTATGGCTACACCTTC. Translation gives CASSMQGPNYGYTF.

This clonotype has ten or more counts. The genes are TRBV29-1 and TRBJ1-1; TRBD1 agrees at 8 bases. The CDR3 totals 17 residues. V trimming: 2 bases; J trimming: 1 base; junction bases outside the gene matches: 12. Per the germline V gene, CDR1 is SQVTM and CDR2 is ANQGSEA. The CDR3 DNA reads as TGCAGCGTTGAATACAGGGGGGCTCAAAGGGAGAACACTGAAGCTTTCTTT. Protein sequence: CSVEYRGAQRENTEAFF.

This clonotype was counted at least ten times. The chain has TRBV6-1 and TRBJ1-2; TRBD1 is a possible D gene (5 bases). Germline CDR1 is MNHNS and CDR2 is SASEGT. This CDR3 has 16 amino acids. V was shortened by 2 bases and J by 3 bases, with 16 bases between the two germline ends. This CDR3 reads CASSEFRKGTDYGYTF. In DNA form, the CDR3 reads TGTGCCAGCAGTGAATTCCGAAAGGGGACGGACTATGGCTACACCTTC.

The sample holds many counts of this clonotype. The V call is TRBV12-3 or TRBV12-4, the J call TRBJ2-7, with 8 bases that match TRBD1. The CDR3 sequence is 13 residues long. V was pared by 7 bases and J by 1 base, with 3 bases of the junction left unmatched. For the CDR3, the DNA is TGTGCCAGCAAGACAGGGGATTCCTACGAGCAGTACTTC. This sequence encodes CASKTGDSYEQYF.

This clonotype was counted between two and nine times. This chain connects TRBV20-1 to TRBJ2-5; D is possibly TRBD1 or TRBD2 (5 bases each). CDR1 and CDR2 from the germline V gene are DFQATT and SNEGSKA (reference sequence). Trimming stripped 6 bases from V and 3 bases from J, with 14 bases between. There are 13 residues in the CDR3. The CDR3 loop is CSATLGEKETQYF. The CDR3 DNA sequence: TGCAGTGCCACCTTGGGGGAAAAAGAGACCCAGTACTTC.

This clonotype was counted a few times. V gene TRBV5-6 combines with J gene TRBJ2-4, with D unclear. From germline, CDR1 is SGHDT and CDR2 YYEEEE. Between the trimmed V and J ends, which lost 0 bases and 0 bases, there was a span of 10 bases. The length of the CDR3 is 16 residues. CDR3 DNA sequence: TGTGCCAGCAGCTTGGCCCTCGACATAGCCAAAAACATTCAGTACTTC. Its translation is CASSLALDIAKNIQYF.

This clonotype was picked up many times. The V gene is TRBV7-9, the J gene TRBJ1-5; D possibly corresponds to TRBD1 (6 bases). The V gene's germline CDR1 is SEHNR and CDR2 FQNEAQ (reference sequence). The CDR3 runs 14 residues. The V gene lost 4 bases and the J gene lost 2 bases, with 9 bases spanning the gap. The CDR3, as DNA: TGTGCCAGCAGCTCACAGGGTCGCAATCAGCCCCAGCATTTT. Its translation is CASSSQGRNQPQHF.

On this clonotype itself: At one end, the junction sequence differs from germline, possibly due to a read error. This chain connects TRBV6-6 to TRBJ2-1; D is unresolved. The CDR3 totals 15 residues. CDR1 is MNHNY and CDR2 is SVGAGI in the germline V gene (reference sequence). The CDR3 sequence: CASSPPWSSYDEQFF. The CDR3 bases are TGTGCCAGCAGCCCTCCCTGGAGCTCCTACGATGAGCAGTTCTTC.

V is TRBV14 and J is TRBJ2-1; 9 bases fit TRBD1. Trimming took 4 bases from V and 7 from J; bases not matched to a gene: 8. This CDR3 spans 15 amino acids. Germline CDR1 reads SGHDN; CDR2 reads FVKESK. The CDR3, as DNA: TGTGCCAGCAGCCTACAGGGACAGGGTGGGAATGAGCAGTTCTTC. Protein: CASSLQGQGGNEQFF.

This chain uses TRBV3-1 with TRBJ1-3; D is uncertain. Deletions cut 0 bases from V and 0 bases from J, with 6 bases between. The CDR3 loop spans 15 amino acids. CDR1 and CDR2 (germline): LGHDT, YNNKEL (reference sequence). The DNA of the CDR3 is TGTGCCAGCAGCCAAGATCTCGGCTCTGGAAACACCATATATTTT. Residues: CASSQDLGSGNTIYF. The full variable domain, rest sourced from reference TRBV3-1 and TRBJ1-3, is DTAVSQTPKYLVTQMGNDKSIKCEQNLGHDTMYWYKQDSKKFLKIMFSYNNKELIINETVPNRFSPKSPDKAHLNLHINSLELGDSAVYFCASSQDLGSGNTIYFGEGSWLTVV.

This clonotype was found many times. The rearrangement joins TRBV27 to TRBJ2-2; D unresolved. V lost 5 bases and J lost 4, with 5 bases in between. The CDR3 has 12 amino acids. The germline gives CDR1 MNHEY, CDR2 SMNVEV (reference sequence). In DNA, the CDR3 is TGTGCCAGCAGTACGCGCACCGGGGAGCTGTTTTTT. Its protein is CASSTRTGELFF.

This clonotype was observed a handful of times. The genes are TRBV28 and TRBJ2-4; D is unresolved. The CDR3 is made up of 20 amino acids. Germline V gene data show CDR1 as MDHEN and CDR2 as SYDVKM. V lost 1 base, J lost 0 bases, and 22 bases lay in between. The CDR3 nucleotides read TGTGCCAGCAGTTTATCCCGACCGTCAGAAACTATTATAGCCAAAAACATTCAGTACTTC. This gives the protein CASSLSRPSETIIAKNIQYF.

The chain has TRBV5-1 and TRBJ1-6; D remains unclear. Germline CDR1 and CDR2: SGHRS and YFSETQ. V gave up 0 bases and J gave up 10 bases, with 11 bases separating them. The CDR3 has 14 residues. CDR3 residues: CASSLAGSRSPLHF. The CDR3 coding sequence is TGCGCCAGCAGCTTGGCCGGCAGCCGGTCACCCCTCCACTTT.

This clonotype was seen a few times. This sequence joins TRBV18 and TRBJ2-1; 7 bases are a match to TRBD2. CDR3 size: 13 residues. Germline V gives CDR1 KGHSH, CDR2 LQKENI. V dropped 6 bases and J dropped 8; count of bases not matched to a gene: 7. CDR3 DNA sequence: TGTGCCAGCTCCCCCTACACTAGCGATGAGCAGTTCTTC. Residues: CASSPYTSDEQFF. Combining the CDR3 with reference TRBV18 and TRBJ2-1 gives the whole variable domain NAGVMQNPRHLVRRRGQEARLRCSPMKGHSHVYWYRQLPEEGLKFMVYLQKENIIDESGMPKERFSAEFPKEGPSILRIQQVVRGDSAAYFCASSPYTSDEQFFGPGTRLTVL.

This clonotype was seen repeatedly, ten times or more. The chain joins TRBV5-1 to TRBJ2-3; 7 bases are shared with TRBD1. Unmatched junction bases numbered 1, after V lost 3 bases and J lost 0 bases. The CDR3 is 14 amino acids. The germline gives CDR1 SGHRS, CDR2 YFSETQ. The CDR3 coding sequence is TGCGCCAGCAGCTCGACAGGGAGCACAGATACGCAGTATTTT. This gives the protein CASSSTGSTDTQYF.

This clonotype was seen a few times. This chain connects TRBV6-1 to TRBJ2-4, with 12 bases aligning to TRBD1. This CDR3 is built from 14 residues. CDR1 and CDR2 from the germline V gene are MNHNS and SASEGT. Trimming cost V 9 bases and J 8 bases; bases outside gene matches: 8. This CDR3 is CASGTGGSGDIQYF. The DNA of the CDR3 is TGTGCCAGTGGGACAGGGGGCTCGGGGGACATTCAGTACTTC.

This clonotype has at least ten counts. The chain employs TRBV30 and TRBJ1-3; the D gene is possibly TRBD1 (5 bases). The CDR3 sequence is 16 residues long. Trimming took off 0 bases at V and 1 base at J, with 13 bases between the two ends. Germline CDR1 GTSNPN, CDR2 SVGIG (reference sequence). The CDR3 sequence: CAWSVRIGDSGNTIYF. The CDR3, as DNA: TGTGCCTGGAGTGTAAGGATAGGGGATTCTGGAAACACCATATATTTT.

The sample holds many counts of this clonotype. The V call is TRBV18, the J call TRBJ2-7; D is uncertain. V dropped 5 bases and J dropped 6 bases, with 14 bases sitting between them. Looked up from germline, CDR1 is KGHSH and CDR2 is LQKENI. This CDR3 contains 13 residues. The CDR3 sequence: CASSSGQWGEQYF. As DNA, the CDR3 is TGTGCCAGCTCATCGGGCCAATGGGGCGAGCAGTACTTC.

This clonotype was found many times. This chain links TRBV7-2 with TRBJ2-7; tentative D call: TRBD2 (5 bases). The CDR3 totals 14 residues. Germline V gene lookup returns CDR1 SGHTA and CDR2 FQGNSA. V lost 4 bases and J 0 bases, leaving 10 bases between the germline ends. The CDR3 loop is CASSSQRSSYEQYF. The CDR3 DNA is TGTGCCAGCAGCTCCCAGCGGAGCTCCTACGAGCAGTACTTC.

This clonotype has only a few counts. This chain joins TRBV7-9 and TRBJ1-4; the match to TRBD1 covers 7 bases. Germline-derived CDR1 and CDR2 are SEHNR and FQNEAQ (reference sequence). Losses at the gene ends were 0 bases for V and 1 base for J; bases not matched to a gene: 5. The CDR3 is 17 residues long. CDR3 sequence reads: CASSLAVSGGTNEKLFF. Here the CDR3 DNA reads TGTGCCAGCAGCTTAGCTGTGTCAGGGGGAACTAATGAAAAACTGTTTTTT.

This clonotype was seen repeatedly, ten times or more. This chain uses TRBV6-1 with TRBJ2-1; D gene ambiguous. This CDR3 region has 11 residues. CDR1 and CDR2 (germline): MNHNS, SASEGT. V was pared by 8 bases and J by 7 bases, with 9 bases between. CDR3 loop: CASAINNEQFF. The CDR3 coding sequence is TGTGCCAGCGCTATAAATAATGAGCAGTTCTTC.